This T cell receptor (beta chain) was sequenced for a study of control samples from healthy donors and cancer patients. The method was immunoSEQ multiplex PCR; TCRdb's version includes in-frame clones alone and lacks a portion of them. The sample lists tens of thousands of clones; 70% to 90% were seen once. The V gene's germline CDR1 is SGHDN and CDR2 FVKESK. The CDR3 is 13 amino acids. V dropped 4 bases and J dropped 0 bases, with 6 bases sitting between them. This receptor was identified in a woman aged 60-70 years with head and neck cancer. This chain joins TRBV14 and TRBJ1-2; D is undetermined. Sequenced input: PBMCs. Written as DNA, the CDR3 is TGTGCCAGCAGCCTTTCCGCTAACTATGGCTACACCTTC. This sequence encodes CASSLSANYGYTF.